The clone carrying this T cell receptor (beta chain) was recorded at least ten times. The antigen remains unidentified. The data were taken from a study of spatial heterogeneity in lung cancer. About the study: More than 8.5 raw reads, on average, carried each unique TCR and UMI combination. Study-wide results and limits: Nonsynonymous mutations, ubiquitous and regional, were tracked respectively by counts of ubiquitous and regional expanded TCRs. The study found that expanded intratumoral alpha and beta TCR counts tracked tumor mutation counts.

Germline values: CDR1 DFQATT, CDR2 SNEGSKA (reference sequence). The CDR3 spans 15 residues. The trim removed 5 bases at V and 7 bases at J, leaving 12 bases unmatched. The library protocol tagged each TCR cDNA with a unique molecular identifier. Each CDR3 protein gets one entry after TCRdb re-called the 5' RACE reads with MiXCR. The table lists 15,000 or so distinct CDR3 sequences, 7.3% of them singletons, with about 9% in the top ten. As to time point: sample taken at primary tumor resection. Sequencing of whole RNA from tumor, nontumor lung or frozen PBMC involved no sorting. The TCR originated in a male donor with early-stage non-small cell lung cancer. The J gene is TRBJ1-5, the V gene TRBV20-1; 9 bases align to TRBD1. The sequenced sample was lung tumor tissue, obtained at surgery. CDR3 nucleotide sequence: TGCAGTGCTCGGGAACAGGGGGCCCTTGGGCAGCCCCAGCATTTT. Its translation is CSAREQGALGQPQHF.